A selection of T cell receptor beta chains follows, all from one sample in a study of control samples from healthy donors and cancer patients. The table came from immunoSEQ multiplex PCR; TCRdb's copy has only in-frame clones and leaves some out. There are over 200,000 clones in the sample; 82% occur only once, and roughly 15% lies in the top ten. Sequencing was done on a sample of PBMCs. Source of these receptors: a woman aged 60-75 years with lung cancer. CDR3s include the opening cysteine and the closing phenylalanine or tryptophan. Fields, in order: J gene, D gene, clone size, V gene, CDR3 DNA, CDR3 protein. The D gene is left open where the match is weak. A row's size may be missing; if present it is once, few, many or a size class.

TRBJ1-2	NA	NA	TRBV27	TGTGCCAGCAGAACAATGGGGCGGGGGCTCGGGGGCTACACCTTC	CASRTMGRGLGGYTF
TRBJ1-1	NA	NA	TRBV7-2	TGTGCCAGCAGCTTAGGGGGTATGGAGAACACTGAAGCTTTCTTT	CASSLGGMENTEAFF
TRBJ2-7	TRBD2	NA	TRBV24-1	TGTGCCACCAGTGATTCGGGGGGGAGGGACGAGCAGTACTTC	CATSDSGGRDEQYF
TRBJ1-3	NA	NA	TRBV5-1	TGCGCCAGCAGCTTGGTGGGGGCAGGTTATGGAAACACCATATATTTT	CASSLVGAGYGNTIYF
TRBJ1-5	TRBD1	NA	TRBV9	TGTGCCAGCAGCTCCGGGACAGTTGGCAATCAGCCCCAGCATTTT	CASSSGTVGNQPQHF
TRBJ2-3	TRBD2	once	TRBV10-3	TGTGCCATCAGTGAACTAGCGGGAGTCACAGATACGCAGTATTTT	CAISELAGVTDTQYF
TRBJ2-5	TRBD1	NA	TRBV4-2	TGTGCCAGCAGCCAACCCCACCGACAGGGGGGAGAGACCCAGTACTTC	CASSQPHRQGGETQYF
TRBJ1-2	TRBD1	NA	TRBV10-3	TGTGCCATCAGGGCTGGCGGGACAGACCCTTTCTATGGCTACACCTTC	CAIRAGGTDPFYGYTF
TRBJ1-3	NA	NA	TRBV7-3	TGTGCCAGCAGCTTAGACAGAGGAAACACCATATATTTT	CASSLDRGNTIYF
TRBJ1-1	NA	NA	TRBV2	TGTGCCAGCAGTGGACAGCTGAACACTGAAGCTTTCTTT	CASSGQLNTEAFF
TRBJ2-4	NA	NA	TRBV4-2	TGTGCCAGCAGCCAAGAAGAGAGGACCAAAAACATTCAGTACTTC	CASSQEERTKNIQYF